The present entry profiles one T cell receptor (beta chain) with its context. The source of the sample is a study of blood T cell repertoires in COVID-19. Study-wide context: Material from acute and convalescent COVID-19 was sourced from the United States, Italy and Spain.

Original data processing: Counts of nucleated cells, estimated from reference gene primer amplification, were obtained. Some clones are missing from TCRdb's copy, which holds only in-frame ones; the method was immunoSEQ multiplex PCR. The V and J calls and the clone size are those of that table, but D and trimming were determined from the DNA. The sample contains around 300,000 clones, more than 80% of which appear only once. The age range of participants was about 18 to 100 years, with residence in around 22 US areas. Before being deemed recovered, Cohort 3 donors had two negative PCRs, clearance, or symptom resolution. V was cut by 0 bases and J by 5 bases, with 11 bases left in between. The CDR3 length is 15 residues. Germline values: CDR1 MNHEY, CDR2 SVGAGI.

Material for sequencing was PBMCs or T cells enriched from blood (not recorded which). The genes are TRBV6-5 and TRBJ1-5; D may be TRBD1 (5 bases). The source is a woman under 30 who had recovered from COVID-19. The chain's CDR3 is CASSYSYGADQPQHF. CDR3 sequence (DNA): TGTGCCAGCAGTTACTCGTATGGGGCGGATCAGCCCCAGCATTTT.